A selection of T cell receptor beta chains follows, all from one sample in a study of blood T cell repertoires in COVID-19. The protocol was immunoSEQ multiplex PCR, while the TCRdb copy is restricted to in-frame clones and leaves out a portion. The data contain 150,000 to 200,000 clones, approximately 85% of them singletons. The sequencing sample was made of peripheral blood. The origin of the receptors is a woman aged 60-75 years with COVID-19, enrolled during active disease. Both conserved end residues are part of each CDR3. The D gene is left open where the match is weak. Clone sizes are given selectively: once, few, many, or a class where the clone is expanded.

d_call	v_call	clone_size	j_call	cdr3_nt	cdr3_aa
TRBD1	TRBV7-9	NA	TRBJ1-5	TGTGCCAGCAGCTTCGACAGGGATCAGCCCCAGCATTTT	CASSFDRDQPQHF
NA	TRBV18	NA	TRBJ1-2	TGTGCCAGCTCACCGCCCACAGGGCTAGGCTACACCTTC	CASSPPTGLGYTF
TRBD2	TRBV19	NA	TRBJ2-1	TGTGCCAGTAGTCCGAAAACTAGCGGGAGTAGGGATGAGCAGTTCTTC	CASSPKTSGSRDEQFF
NA	TRBV20-1	few	TRBJ1-2	TGCAGTGCTGAGAACTATGGCTACACCTTC	CSAENYGYTF
TRBD1	TRBV9	once	TRBJ2-7	TGTGCCAGCAGCGTGACAGGGGGGGACTACGAGCAGTACTTC	CASSVTGGDYEQYF
TRBD2	TRBV4-3	once	TRBJ2-3	TGCGCCAGCAGCCAAAGACTAGCGGGGGACACAGATACGCAGTATTTT	CASSQRLAGDTDTQYF
NA	TRBV6-5	NA	TRBJ1-1	TGTGCCAGCAGATCGGGGGGAAACACTGAAGCTTTCTTT	CASRSGGNTEAFF
TRBD1	TRBV6-1	many	TRBJ1-2	TGTGCCAGCAGTGATATACAGGGGGCGAGGAGCTACACCTTC	CASSDIQGARSYTF
TRBD1	TRBV28	NA	TRBJ1-4	TGTGCCAGCAGTCTATCGGGGGGGGGACAGGAAAAACTGTTTTTT	CASSLSGGGQEKLFF
NA	TRBV27	once	TRBJ1-1	TGTGCCAGCAGTTCCGACAGGAACACTGAAGCTTTCTTT	CASSSDRNTEAFF
NA	TRBV5-1	NA	TRBJ2-1	TGCGCCAGCAGCTTCCCCAGCTCCTACAATGAGCAGTTCTTC	CASSFPSSYNEQFF
NA	TRBV7-8	NA	TRBJ1-5	TGTGCCAGCAGCTTGTCGCCGGTGCAGCCCCAGCATTTT	CASSLSPVQPQHF
TRBD2	TRBV11-2	NA	TRBJ2-1	TGTGCCAGCAGCTCTAATAGCGGGCCTTTCAATGAGCAGTTCTTC	CASSSNSGPFNEQFF
NA	TRBV4-2	few	TRBJ1-1	TGTGCCAGCAGCCTCCAGTTGGCCTCTGAAGCTTTCTTT	CASSLQLASEAFF
TRBD1	TRBV9	NA	TRBJ2-2	TGTGCCAGCAGCGCCTCATCGGGACAGGGGGCGCGTGGGGAGCTGTTTTTT	CASSASSGQGARGELFF
NA	TRBV9	NA	TRBJ1-6	TGTGCCAGCAGCGTACGGGACAAAAATTCACCCCTCCACTTT	CASSVRDKNSPLHF
TRBD2	TRBV4-1	NA	TRBJ2-4	TGCGCCAGCAGCCAAGAGCGGGCTAGCGGGAGCGTGGACATTCAGTACTTC	CASSQERASGSVDIQYF
TRBD2	TRBV5-1	once	TRBJ2-7	TGCGCCAGCAGCTCTGGGACTAGCGGGTCGTACGAGCAGTACTTC	CASSSGTSGSYEQYF
NA	TRBV27	NA	TRBJ2-3	TGTGCCAGCAGTTTATTCCTGGGGCAGGGAAACACAGATACGCAGTATTTT	CASSLFLGQGNTDTQYF
TRBD2	TRBV11-3	few	TRBJ2-5	TGTGCCAGCAGCTTAGGAAGCGGGGGGGCTTATGAGACCCAGTACTTC	CASSLGSGGAYETQYF
NA	TRBV19	NA	TRBJ1-5	TGTGCCAGTAGTATATTGGTTGGTGACCAGGGGACCCAGCATTTT	CASSILVGDQGTQHF
NA	TRBV19	NA	TRBJ1-4	TGTGCCAGTAGTCCGACAGGAACGAATGAAAAACTGTTTTTT	CASSPTGTNEKLFF
NA	TRBV2	NA	TRBJ2-7	TGTGCCAGCAGTGAAGTGACAGGAAGCTCCTACGAGCAGTACTTC	CASSEVTGSSYEQYF
TRBD1	TRBV6-5	NA	TRBJ1-6	TGTGCCAGCAGTTTAACGACAGGGGCGCTGAATTCACCCCTCCACTTT	CASSLTTGALNSPLHF
TRBD1	TRBV5-1	NA	TRBJ2-1	TGCGCCAGCAGCTTGGCGACAGGGGGCCATGAGCAGTTCTTC	CASSLATGGHEQFF
NA	TRBV11-2	NA	TRBJ2-4	TGTGCCAGCAGCTTAGATTGGTCCGGGAATCGCCAGTACTTC	CASSLDWSGNRQYF
TRBD1	TRBV7-6	NA	TRBJ1-6	TGTGCCAGCAGGCGGGACAGGGATAATTCACCCCTCCACTTT	CASRRDRDNSPLHF
NA	TRBV10-3	NA	TRBJ1-2	TGTGCCATCAGTTTGGATAGCCCAAGAGAGGCAGTTCATGGCTACACCTTC	CAISLDSPREAVHGYTF
TRBD2	TRBV6-5	NA	TRBJ2-2	TGTGCCGGTCGACTAGCCCCGAACACCGGGGAGCTGTTTTTT	CAGRLAPNTGELFF
TRBD2	TRBV12-5	NA	TRBJ2-1	TGTGCTAGTGGTTTGTTGACTAGCGGGAGGAATGAGCAGTTCTTC	CASGLLTSGRNEQFF
TRBD2	TRBV3-1/TRBV3-2	many	TRBJ2-1	TGTGCCAGCAGCCAGTCCACTAGCGGGGTGGCTGAGCAGTTCTTC	CASSQSTSGVAEQFF
NA	TRBV10-2	NA	TRBJ1-5	TGCGCCAGCAGTGAGTCGGGCCGAGATCAGCCCCAGCATTTT	CASSESGRDQPQHF
TRBD2	TRBV5-6	NA	TRBJ2-3	TGTGCCAGCAGCTTAAGGTTCGCGGGAGGCACAGATACGCAGTATTTT	CASSLRFAGGTDTQYF
NA	TRBV7-2	NA	TRBJ2-7	TGTGCCAGCAGCCCACTAGAGTACGAGCAGTACTTC	CASSPLEYEQYF
NA	TRBV9	NA	TRBJ2-2	TGTGCCAGCAGCGTAGCTCTGTTCGACACCGGGGAGCTGTTTTTT	CASSVALFDTGELFF
TRBD2	TRBV18	once	TRBJ2-1	TGTGCCAGCTCAGCGGGAGGGCCGGGTGAGCAGTTCTTC	CASSAGGPGEQFF
TRBD1	TRBV5-1	NA	TRBJ2-1	TGCGCCAGCAGTTCCGGACAGGGAAGGGGTGAGCAGTTCTTC	CASSSGQGRGEQFF
NA	TRBV30	NA	TRBJ2-6	TGTGCCTGGAGTCCCTTGGGTCAAAGAGGAACTGGGGCCAACGTCCTGACTTTC	CAWSPLGQRGTGANVLTF
TRBD2	TRBV18	NA	TRBJ2-1	TGTGCCAGCTCACCACCGACGTCAGCGGGAGCAGCTGAGCAGTTCTTC	CASSPPTSAGAAEQFF
NA	TRBV5-1	NA	TRBJ2-3	TGCGCCAGCAGCTTGTTATTAGCAGATACGCAGTATTTT	CASSLLLADTQYF
TRBD1	TRBV12-3/TRBV12-4	NA	TRBJ1-6	TGTGCCAGCAGGCGACAGGGAAATTCACCCCTCCACTTT	CASRRQGNSPLHF
TRBD2	TRBV5-1	NA	TRBJ2-5	TGCGCCAGCAGCTCAGGACTAGCGGGGATCCAAGAGACCCAGTACTTC	CASSSGLAGIQETQYF
NA	TRBV15	NA	TRBJ2-7	TGTGCCACCAGCAGAGCAGGCCGAGGGAACGAGCAGTACTTC	CATSRAGRGNEQYF
TRBD1	TRBV7-8	NA	TRBJ1-3	TGTGCCAGCAGTCCGACAGGGCTAGGAATGTCTGGAAACACCATATATTTT	CASSPTGLGMSGNTIYF
TRBD2	TRBV5-5	once	TRBJ2-7	TGTGCCAGCAGCCACGCTAGCGGGGTGAGCTCCTACGAGCAGTACTTC	CASSHASGVSSYEQYF
NA	TRBV6-5	once	TRBJ1-5	TGTGCCAGCAGATCCTTGAGGGTGAGCAATCAGCCCCAGCATTTT	CASRSLRVSNQPQHF
TRBD2	TRBV27	NA	TRBJ2-3	TGTGCCAGCAGTTTATCGACCAGCGGGAGGGCCGGGGGCGCAGATACGCAGTATTTT	CASSLSTSGRAGGADTQYF
NA	TRBV5-6	NA	TRBJ2-2	TGTGCCAGCAGCACCGGAGGGCGCGGGGAGCTGTTTTTT	CASSTGGRGELFF
TRBD1	TRBV29-1	NA	TRBJ2-5	TGCAGCGCTGGGACAGATGAAGAGACCCAGTACTTC	CSAGTDEETQYF
TRBD1	TRBV7-2	NA	TRBJ1-2	TGTGCCAGCAGCCTGACAGGGGGCGGCTACACCTTC	CASSLTGGGYTF
NA	TRBV19	NA	TRBJ1-1	TGTGCCAGTAGTATGTGGGGGGGGAACACTGAAGCTTTCTTT	CASSMWGGNTEAFF
TRBD1	TRBV19	NA	TRBJ2-1	TGTGCCAGCGACAGGGGGCGAAGCTCCTACAATGAGCAGTTCTTC	CASDRGRSSYNEQFF